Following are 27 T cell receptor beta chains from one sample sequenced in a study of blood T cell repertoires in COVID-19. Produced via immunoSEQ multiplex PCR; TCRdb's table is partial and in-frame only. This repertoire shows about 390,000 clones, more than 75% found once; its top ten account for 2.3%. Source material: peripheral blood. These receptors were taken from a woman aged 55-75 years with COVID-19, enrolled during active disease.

The CDR3 DNA is TGCACCAGCAGCCAAGTAGGGACTAGAGACAATGAGCAGTTCTTC. Translated: CTSSQVGTRDNEQFF. The chain couples TRBV1 to TRBJ2-1; the listed D gene, TRBD2, was not tested against the DNA. TRBV1 is tagged as a pseudogene. This CDR3 comprises 15 residues.

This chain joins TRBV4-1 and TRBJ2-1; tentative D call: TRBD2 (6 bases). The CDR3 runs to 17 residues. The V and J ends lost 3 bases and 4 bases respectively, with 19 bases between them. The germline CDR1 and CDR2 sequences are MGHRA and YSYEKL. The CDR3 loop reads CASSQAMTRGTYNEQFF. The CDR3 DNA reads TGCGCCAGCAGCCAGGCGATGACTAGAGGGACTTACAATGAGCAGTTCTTC.

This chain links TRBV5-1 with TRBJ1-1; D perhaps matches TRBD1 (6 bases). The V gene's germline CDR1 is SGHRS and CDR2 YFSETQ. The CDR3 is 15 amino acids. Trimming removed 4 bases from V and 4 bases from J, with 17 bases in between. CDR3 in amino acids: CASSPSGTFVTEAFF. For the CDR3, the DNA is TGCGCCAGCAGCCCATCTGGGACATTCGTCACTGAAGCTTTCTTT.

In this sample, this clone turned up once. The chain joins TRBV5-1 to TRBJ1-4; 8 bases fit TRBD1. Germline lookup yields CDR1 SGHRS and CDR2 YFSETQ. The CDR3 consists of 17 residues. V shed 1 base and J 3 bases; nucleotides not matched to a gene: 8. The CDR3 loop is CASSLNKGQASNEKLFF. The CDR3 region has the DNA TGCGCCAGCAGCTTGAATAAGGGACAGGCGTCTAATGAAAAACTGTTTTTT.

CDR3 residues: CASSHGAAFSSYNEQFF. In DNA form, the CDR3 reads TGCGCCAGCAGCCATGGGGCAGCATTCAGCTCCTACAATGAGCAGTTCTTC. V usage is TRBV4-1 and J usage is TRBJ2-1; maybe TRBD1 (5 bases). V lost 3 bases and J 0 bases, leaving 15 bases between the germline ends. This CDR3 has 17 amino acids. The germline gives CDR1 MGHRA, CDR2 YSYEKL.

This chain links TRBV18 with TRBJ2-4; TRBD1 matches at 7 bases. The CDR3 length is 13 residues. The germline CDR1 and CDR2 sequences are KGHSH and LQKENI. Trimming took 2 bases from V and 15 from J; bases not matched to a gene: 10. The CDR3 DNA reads TGTGCCAGCTCACCAGTCAAGGAACAGGGGAGGTACTTC. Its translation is CASSPVKEQGRYF.

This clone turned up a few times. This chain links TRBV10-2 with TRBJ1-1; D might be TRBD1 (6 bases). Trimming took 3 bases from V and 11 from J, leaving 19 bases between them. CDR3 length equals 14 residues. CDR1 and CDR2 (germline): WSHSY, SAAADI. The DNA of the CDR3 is TGCGCCAGCAGTGAACGGACAGCCTCCGTTGGGGCTTTCTTT. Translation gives CASSERTASVGAFF.

This chain's CDR3 is CASRGPPLNTEAFF. The CDR3, as DNA: TGTGCCAGCAGGGGGCCACCTTTGAACACTGAAGCTTTCTTT. The rearrangement links TRBV6-5 to TRBJ1-1; the D gene is possibly TRBD1 (5 bases). Between the trimmed V and J ends, which lost 6 bases and 0 bases, there was a span of 11 bases. Germline lookup yields CDR1 MNHEY and CDR2 SVGAGI. The CDR3 is 14 residues long.

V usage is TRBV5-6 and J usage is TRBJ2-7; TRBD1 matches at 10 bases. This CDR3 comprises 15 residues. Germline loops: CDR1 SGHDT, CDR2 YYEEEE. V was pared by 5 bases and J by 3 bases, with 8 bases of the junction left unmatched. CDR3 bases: TGTGCCAGCAGTCAGACAGGGGGCTCCATCTACGAGCAGTACTTC. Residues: CASSQTGGSIYEQYF. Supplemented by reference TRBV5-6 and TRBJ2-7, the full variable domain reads DAGVTQSPTHLIKTRGQQVTLRCSPKSGHDTVSWYQQALGQGPQFIFQYYEEEERQRGNFPDRFSGHQFPNYSSELNVNALLLGDSALYLCASSQTGGSIYEQYFGPGTRLTVT.

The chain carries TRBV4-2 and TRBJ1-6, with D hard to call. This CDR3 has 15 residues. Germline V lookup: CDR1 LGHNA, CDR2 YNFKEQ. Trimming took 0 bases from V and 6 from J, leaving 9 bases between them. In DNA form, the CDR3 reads TGTGCCAGCAGCCAAGAGTACAACGTTAATTCACCCCTCCACTTT. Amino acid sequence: CASSQEYNVNSPLHF.

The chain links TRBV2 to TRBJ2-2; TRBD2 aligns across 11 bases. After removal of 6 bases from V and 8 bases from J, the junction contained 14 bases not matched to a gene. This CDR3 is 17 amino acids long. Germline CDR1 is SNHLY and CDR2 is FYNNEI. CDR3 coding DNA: TGTGCCAGCAGCCCATCAACTAGCGGGGGAGCTAGGGGGGAGCTGTTTTTT. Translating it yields CASSPSTSGGARGELFF.

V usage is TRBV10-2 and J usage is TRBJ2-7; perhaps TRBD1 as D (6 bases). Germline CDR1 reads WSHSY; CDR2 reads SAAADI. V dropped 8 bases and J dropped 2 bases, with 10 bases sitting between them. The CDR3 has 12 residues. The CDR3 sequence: CASGDTTYEQYF. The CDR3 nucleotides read TGCGCCAGCGGGGACACCACCTACGAGCAGTACTTC.

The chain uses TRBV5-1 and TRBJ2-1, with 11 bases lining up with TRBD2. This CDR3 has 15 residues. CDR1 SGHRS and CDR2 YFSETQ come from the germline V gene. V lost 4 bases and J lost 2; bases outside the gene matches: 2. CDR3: CASSQGLAAYNEQFF. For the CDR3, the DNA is TGCGCCAGCAGCCAGGGACTAGCGGCCTACAATGAGCAGTTCTTC.

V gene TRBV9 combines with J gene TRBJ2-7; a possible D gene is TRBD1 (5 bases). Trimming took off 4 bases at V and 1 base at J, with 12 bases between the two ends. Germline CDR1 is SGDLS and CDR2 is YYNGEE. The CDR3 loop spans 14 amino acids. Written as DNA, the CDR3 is TGTGCCAGCAGCTCCCGACAGACTTCCTACGAGCAGTACTTC. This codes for CASSSRQTSYEQYF.

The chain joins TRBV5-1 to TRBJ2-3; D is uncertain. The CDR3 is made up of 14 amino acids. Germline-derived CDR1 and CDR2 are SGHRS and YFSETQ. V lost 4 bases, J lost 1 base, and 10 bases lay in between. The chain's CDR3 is CASSDTQGTDTQYF. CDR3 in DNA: TGCGCCAGCAGCGACACACAAGGCACAGATACGCAGTATTTT.

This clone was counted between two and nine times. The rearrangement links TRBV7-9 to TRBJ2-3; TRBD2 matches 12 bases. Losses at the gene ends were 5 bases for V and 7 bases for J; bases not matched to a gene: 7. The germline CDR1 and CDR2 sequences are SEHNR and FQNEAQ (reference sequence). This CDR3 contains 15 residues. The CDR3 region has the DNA TGTGCCAGCAGCCCTAGCGGGGGGGCCGAGAATACGCAGTATTTT. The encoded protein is CASSPSGGAENTQYF.

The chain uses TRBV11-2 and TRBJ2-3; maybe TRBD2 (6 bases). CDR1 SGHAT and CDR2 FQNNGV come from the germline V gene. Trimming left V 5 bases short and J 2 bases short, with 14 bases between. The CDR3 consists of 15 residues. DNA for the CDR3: TGTGCCAGCAGCAGGACCGGGACTGCCACAGATACGCAGTATTTT. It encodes CASSRTGTATDTQYF.

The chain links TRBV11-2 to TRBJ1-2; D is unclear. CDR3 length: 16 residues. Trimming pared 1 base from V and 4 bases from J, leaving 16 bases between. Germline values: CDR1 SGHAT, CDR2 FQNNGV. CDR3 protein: CASSLGLKGGSYGYTF. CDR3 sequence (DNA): TGTGCCAGCAGCTTAGGGTTGAAAGGAGGGAGCTATGGCTACACCTTC.

Written as DNA, the CDR3 is TGTGCCAGCAGATCCGGGACAGGCGCCGGGGAGACCCAGTACTTC. This gives the protein CASRSGTGAGETQYF. V and J are TRBV2 and TRBJ2-5; TRBD1 aligns across 8 bases. Germline V CDR1 and CDR2: SNHLY, FYNNEI. CDR3 length: 15 residues. J gave up 5 bases and V 6 bases, and 11 bases lay outside the gene matches. Full variable domain (outside the CDR3, taken from reference TRBV2 and TRBJ2-5): EPEVTQTPSHQVTQMGQEVILRCVPISNHLYFYWYRQILGQKVEFLVSFYNNEISEKSEIFDDQFSVERPDGSNFTLKIRSTKLEDSAMYFCASRSGTGAGETQYFGPGTRLLVL.

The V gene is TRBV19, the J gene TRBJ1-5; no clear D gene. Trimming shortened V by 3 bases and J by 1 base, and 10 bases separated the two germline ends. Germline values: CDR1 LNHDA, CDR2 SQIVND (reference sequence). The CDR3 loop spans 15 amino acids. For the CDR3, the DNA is TGTGCCAGTAGTATTGACACCCCGAGCAATCAGCCCCAGCATTTT. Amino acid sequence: CASSIDTPSNQPQHF. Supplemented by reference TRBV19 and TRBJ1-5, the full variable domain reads DGGITQSPKYLFRKEGQNVTLSCEQNLNHDAMYWYRQDPGQGLRLIYYSQIVNDFQKGDIAEGYSVSREKKESFPLTVTSAQKNPTAFYLCASSIDTPSNQPQHFGDGTRLSIL.

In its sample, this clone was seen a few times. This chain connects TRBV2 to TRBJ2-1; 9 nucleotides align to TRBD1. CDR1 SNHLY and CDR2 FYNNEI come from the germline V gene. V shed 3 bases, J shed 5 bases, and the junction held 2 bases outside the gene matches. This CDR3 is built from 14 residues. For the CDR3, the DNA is TGTGCCAGCAGTGACTGGACAGGGGACAATGAGCAGTTCTTC. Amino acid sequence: CASSDWTGDNEQFF.

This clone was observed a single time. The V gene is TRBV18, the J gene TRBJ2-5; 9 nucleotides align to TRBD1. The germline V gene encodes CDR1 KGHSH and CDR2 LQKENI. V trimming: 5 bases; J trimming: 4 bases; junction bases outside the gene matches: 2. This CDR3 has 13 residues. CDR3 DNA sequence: TGTGCCAGCTCAAGACAGGGGGGAGAGACCCAGTACTTC. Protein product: CASSRQGGETQYF.

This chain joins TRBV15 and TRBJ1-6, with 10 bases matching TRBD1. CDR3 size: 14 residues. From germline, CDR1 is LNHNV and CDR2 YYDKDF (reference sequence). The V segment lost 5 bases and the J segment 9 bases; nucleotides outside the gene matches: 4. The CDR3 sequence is CATSARDRGSPLHF. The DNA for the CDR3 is TGTGCCACCAGCGCCCGGGACAGGGGTTCACCCCTCCACTTT.

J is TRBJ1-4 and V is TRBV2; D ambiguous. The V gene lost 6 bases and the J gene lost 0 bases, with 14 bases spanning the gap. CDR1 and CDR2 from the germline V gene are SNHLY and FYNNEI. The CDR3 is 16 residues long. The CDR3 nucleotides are TGTGCCAGCAGCGATATTAGTAGTGCAACTAATGAAAAACTGTTTTTT. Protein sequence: CASSDISSATNEKLFF.

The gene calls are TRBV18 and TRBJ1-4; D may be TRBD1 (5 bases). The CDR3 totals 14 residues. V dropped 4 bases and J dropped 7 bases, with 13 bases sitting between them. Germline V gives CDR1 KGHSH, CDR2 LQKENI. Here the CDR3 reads CASSQQGNGEKLFF. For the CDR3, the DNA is TGTGCCAGCTCACAGCAGGGTAACGGTGAAAAACTGTTTTTT. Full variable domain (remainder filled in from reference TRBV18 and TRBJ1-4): NAGVMQNPRHLVRRRGQEARLRCSPMKGHSHVYWYRQLPEEGLKFMVYLQKENIIDESGMPKERFSAEFPKEGPSILRIQQVVRGDSAAYFCASSQQGNGEKLFFGSGTQLSVL.

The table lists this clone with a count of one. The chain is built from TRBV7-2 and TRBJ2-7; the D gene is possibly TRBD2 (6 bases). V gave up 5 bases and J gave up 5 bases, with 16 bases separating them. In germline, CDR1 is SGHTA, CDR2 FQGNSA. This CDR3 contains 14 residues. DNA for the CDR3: TGTGCCAGCAGCCGCCGGCGGGGTCCCCACGAGCAGTACTTC. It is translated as CASSRRRGPHEQYF.

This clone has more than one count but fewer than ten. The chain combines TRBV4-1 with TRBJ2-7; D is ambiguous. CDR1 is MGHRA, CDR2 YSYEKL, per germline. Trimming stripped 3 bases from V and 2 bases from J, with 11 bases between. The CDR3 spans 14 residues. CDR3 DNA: TGCGCCAGCAGCCACCCAGACGGAGCCTACGAGCAGTACTTC. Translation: CASSHPDGAYEQYF.